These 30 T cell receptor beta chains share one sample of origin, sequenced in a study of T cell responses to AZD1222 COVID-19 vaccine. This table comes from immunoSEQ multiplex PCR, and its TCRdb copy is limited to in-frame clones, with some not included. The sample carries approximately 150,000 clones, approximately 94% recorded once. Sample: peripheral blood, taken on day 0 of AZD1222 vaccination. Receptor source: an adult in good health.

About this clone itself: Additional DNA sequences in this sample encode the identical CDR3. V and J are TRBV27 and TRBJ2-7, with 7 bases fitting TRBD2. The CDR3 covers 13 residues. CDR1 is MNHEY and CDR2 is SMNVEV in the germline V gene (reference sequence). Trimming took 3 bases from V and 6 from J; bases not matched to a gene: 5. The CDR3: CASSLGGVSEQYF. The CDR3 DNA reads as TGTGCCAGCAGTTTGGGAGGGGTATCCGAGCAGTACTTC.

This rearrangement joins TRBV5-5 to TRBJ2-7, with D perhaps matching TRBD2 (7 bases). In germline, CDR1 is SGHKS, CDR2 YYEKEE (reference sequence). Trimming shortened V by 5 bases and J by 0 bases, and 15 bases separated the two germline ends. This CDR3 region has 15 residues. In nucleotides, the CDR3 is TGTGCCAGCAGTCCCCGGGGGGCTAGCTCCTACGAGCAGTACTTC. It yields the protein CASSPRGASSYEQYF.

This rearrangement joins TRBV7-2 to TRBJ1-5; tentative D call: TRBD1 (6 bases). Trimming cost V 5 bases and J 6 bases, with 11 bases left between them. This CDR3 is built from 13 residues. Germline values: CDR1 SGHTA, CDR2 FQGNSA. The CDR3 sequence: CASSASDSQPQHF. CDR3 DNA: TGTGCCAGCAGCGCCTCGGACAGTCAGCCCCAGCATTTT.

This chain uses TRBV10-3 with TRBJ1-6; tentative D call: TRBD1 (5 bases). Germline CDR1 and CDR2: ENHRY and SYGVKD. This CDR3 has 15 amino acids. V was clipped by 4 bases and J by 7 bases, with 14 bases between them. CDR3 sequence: CAISGGLITNSPLHF. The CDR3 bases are TGTGCCATCAGTGGGGGGTTGATAACAAATTCACCCCTCCACTTT.

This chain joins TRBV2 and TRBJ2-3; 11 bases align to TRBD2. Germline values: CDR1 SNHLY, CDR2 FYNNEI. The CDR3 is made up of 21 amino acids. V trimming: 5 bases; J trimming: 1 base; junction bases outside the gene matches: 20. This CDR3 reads CASSKDRLTSGVGRGTDTQYF. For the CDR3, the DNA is TGTGCCAGCAGTAAGGACAGGCTGACTAGCGGGGTCGGAAGAGGCACAGATACGCAGTATTTT.

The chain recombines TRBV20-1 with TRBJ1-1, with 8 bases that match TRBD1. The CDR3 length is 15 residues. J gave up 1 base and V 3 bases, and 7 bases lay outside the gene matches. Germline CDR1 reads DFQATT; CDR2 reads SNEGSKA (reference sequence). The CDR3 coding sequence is TGCAGTGCTAGTGCAGGGGGCAGCGGGAACACTGAAGCTTTCTTT. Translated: CSASAGGSGNTEAFF.

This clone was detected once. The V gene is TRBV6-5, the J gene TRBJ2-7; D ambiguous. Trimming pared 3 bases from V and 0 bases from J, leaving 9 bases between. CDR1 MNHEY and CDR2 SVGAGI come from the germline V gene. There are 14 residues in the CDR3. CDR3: CASSYSFRSYEQYF. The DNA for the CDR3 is TGTGCCAGCAGTTATAGTTTTCGCTCCTACGAGCAGTACTTC.

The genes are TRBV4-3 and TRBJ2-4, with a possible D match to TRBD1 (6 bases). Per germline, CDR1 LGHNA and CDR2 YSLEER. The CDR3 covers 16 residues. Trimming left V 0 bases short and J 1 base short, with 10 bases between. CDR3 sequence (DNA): TGCGCCAGCAGCCAAGATTGGGGGCTGGCCAAAAACATTCAGTACTTC. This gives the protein CASSQDWGLAKNIQYF.

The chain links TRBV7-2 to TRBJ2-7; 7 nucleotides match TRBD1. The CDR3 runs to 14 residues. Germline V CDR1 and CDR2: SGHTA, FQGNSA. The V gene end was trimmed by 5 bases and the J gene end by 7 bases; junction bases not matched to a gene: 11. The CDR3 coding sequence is TGTGCCAGCAGCAAAGACAGGTACAGGGGAGAGCAGTACTTC. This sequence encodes CASSKDRYRGEQYF.

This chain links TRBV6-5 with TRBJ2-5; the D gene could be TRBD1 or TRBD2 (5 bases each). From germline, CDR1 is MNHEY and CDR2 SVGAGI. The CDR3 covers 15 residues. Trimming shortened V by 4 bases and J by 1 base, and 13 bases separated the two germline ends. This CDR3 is CASSSPSGTQETQYF. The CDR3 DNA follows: TGTGCCAGCAGTTCCCCCTCAGGGACCCAAGAGACCCAGTACTTC.

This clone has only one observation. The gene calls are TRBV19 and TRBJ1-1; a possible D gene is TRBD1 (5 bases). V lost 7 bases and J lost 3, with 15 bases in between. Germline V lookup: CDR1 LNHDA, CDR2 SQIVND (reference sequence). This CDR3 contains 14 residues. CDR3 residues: CASTPRGTDTEAFF. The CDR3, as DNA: TGTGCCAGTACACCCCGGGGGACGGACACTGAAGCTTTCTTT. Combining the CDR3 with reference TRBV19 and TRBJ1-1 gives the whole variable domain DGGITQSPKYLFRKEGQNVTLSCEQNLNHDAMYWYRQDPGQGLRLIYYSQIVNDFQKGDIAEGYSVSREKKESFPLTVTSAQKNPTAFYLCASTPRGTDTEAFFGQGTRLTVV.

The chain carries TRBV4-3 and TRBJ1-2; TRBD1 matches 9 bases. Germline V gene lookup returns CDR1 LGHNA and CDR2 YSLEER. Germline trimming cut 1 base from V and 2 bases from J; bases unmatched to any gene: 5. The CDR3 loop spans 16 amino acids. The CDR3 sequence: CASSQVSGQGNYGYTF. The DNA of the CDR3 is TGCGCCAGCAGCCAAGTCTCGGGACAGGGCAACTATGGCTACACCTTC.

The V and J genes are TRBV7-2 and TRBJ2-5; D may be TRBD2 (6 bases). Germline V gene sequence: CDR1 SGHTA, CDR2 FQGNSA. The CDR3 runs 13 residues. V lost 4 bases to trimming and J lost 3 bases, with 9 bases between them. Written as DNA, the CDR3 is TGTGCCAGCAGCTCTAGCGCGGAAGAGACCCAGTACTTC. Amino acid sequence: CASSSSAEETQYF.

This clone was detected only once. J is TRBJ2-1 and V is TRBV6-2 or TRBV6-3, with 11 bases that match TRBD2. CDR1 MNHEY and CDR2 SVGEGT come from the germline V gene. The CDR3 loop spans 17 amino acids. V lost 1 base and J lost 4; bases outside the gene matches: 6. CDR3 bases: TGTGCCAGCAGTTACTTAGCACTAGCGGGAGTTTACAATGAGCAGTTCTTC. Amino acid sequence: CASSYLALAGVYNEQFF.

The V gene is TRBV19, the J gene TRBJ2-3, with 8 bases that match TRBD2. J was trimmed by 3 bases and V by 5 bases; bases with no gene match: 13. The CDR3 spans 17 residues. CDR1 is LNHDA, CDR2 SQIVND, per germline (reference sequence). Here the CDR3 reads CASSLHRGGVGTDTQYF. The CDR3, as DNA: TGTGCCAGTAGTCTCCACCGGGGGGGCGTAGGAACAGATACGCAGTATTTT.

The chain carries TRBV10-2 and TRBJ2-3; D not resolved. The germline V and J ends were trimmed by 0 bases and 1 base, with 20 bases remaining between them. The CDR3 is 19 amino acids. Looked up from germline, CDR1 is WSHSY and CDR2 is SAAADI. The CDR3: CASSESDLANRERTDTQYF. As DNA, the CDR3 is TGCGCCAGCAGTGAGTCGGATCTGGCTAATAGGGAACGCACAGATACGCAGTATTTT.

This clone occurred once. DNA of the CDR3: TGTGCCAGCAGTGACTTCGACAGGGGCTCTGGAAACACCATATATTTT. Protein: CASSDFDRGSGNTIYF. The chain joins TRBV6-4 to TRBJ1-3; 8 nucleotides align to TRBD1. V shed 1 base, J shed 0 bases, and the junction held 2 bases outside the gene matches. Germline CDR1 reads MRHNA; CDR2 reads SNTAGT. CDR3 size: 16 residues.

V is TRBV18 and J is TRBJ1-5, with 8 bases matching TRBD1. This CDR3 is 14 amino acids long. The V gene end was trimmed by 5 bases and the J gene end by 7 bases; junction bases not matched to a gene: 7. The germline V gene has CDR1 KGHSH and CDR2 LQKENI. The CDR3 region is CASSTDRVGQPQHF. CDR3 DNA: TGTGCCAGCTCAACGGACAGGGTAGGACAGCCCCAGCATTTT.

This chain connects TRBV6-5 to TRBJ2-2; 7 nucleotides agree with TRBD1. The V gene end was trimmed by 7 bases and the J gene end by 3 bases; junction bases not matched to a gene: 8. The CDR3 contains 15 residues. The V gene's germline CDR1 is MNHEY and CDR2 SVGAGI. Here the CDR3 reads CASTPRGLHTGELFF. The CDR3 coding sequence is TGTGCCAGCACCCCCAGGGGGTTACACACCGGGGAGCTGTTTTTT.

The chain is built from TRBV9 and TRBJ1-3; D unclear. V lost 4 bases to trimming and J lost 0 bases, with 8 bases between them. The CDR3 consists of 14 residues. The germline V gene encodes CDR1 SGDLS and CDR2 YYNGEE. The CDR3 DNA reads TGTGCCAGCAGCCCCCTCCCCTCTGGAAACACCATATATTTT. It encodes CASSPLPSGNTIYF.

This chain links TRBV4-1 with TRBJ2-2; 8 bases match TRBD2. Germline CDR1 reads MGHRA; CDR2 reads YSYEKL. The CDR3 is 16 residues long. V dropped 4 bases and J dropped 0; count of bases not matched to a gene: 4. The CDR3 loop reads CASSRPTSANTGELFF. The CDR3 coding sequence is TGCGCCAGCAGCCGTCCGACTAGCGCGAACACCGGGGAGCTGTTTTTT.

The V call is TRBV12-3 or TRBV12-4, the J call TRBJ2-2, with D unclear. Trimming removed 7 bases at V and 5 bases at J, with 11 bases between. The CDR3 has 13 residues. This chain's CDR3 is CASIGSATGELFF. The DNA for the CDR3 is TGTGCCAGCATAGGCTCCGCTACCGGGGAGCTGTTTTTT.

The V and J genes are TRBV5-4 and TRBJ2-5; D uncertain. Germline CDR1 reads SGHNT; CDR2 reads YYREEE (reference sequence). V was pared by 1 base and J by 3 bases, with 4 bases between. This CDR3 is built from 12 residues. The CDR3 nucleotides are TGTGCCAGCAGCTTGCCGAAAGAGACCCAGTACTTC. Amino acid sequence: CASSLPKETQYF.

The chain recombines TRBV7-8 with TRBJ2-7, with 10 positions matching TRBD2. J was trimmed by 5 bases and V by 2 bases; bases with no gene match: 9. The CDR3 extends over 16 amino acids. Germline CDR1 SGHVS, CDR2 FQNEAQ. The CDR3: CASSLFTSGATNEQYF. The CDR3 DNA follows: TGTGCCAGCAGCTTATTTACTAGCGGGGCTACCAACGAGCAGTACTTC.

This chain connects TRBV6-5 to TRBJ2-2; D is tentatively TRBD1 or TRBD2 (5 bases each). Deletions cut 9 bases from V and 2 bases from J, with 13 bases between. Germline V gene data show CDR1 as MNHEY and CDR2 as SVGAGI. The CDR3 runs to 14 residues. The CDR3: CASRTGPNTGELFF. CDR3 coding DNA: TGTGCCAGTCGAACGGGGCCCAACACCGGGGAGCTGTTTTTT.

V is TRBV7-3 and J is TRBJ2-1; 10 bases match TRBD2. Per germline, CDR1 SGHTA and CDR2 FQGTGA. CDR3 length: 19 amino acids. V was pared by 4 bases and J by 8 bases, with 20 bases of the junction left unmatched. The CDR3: CASSSPLSSGRVGIDEQFF. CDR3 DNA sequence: TGTGCCAGCAGCTCCCCCCTTTCTAGCGGGAGAGTTGGTATAGATGAGCAGTTCTTC.

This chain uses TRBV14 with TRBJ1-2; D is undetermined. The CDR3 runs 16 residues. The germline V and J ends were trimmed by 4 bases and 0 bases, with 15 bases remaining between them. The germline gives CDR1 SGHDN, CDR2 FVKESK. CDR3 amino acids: CASSRGSGHTNYGYTF. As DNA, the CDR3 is TGTGCCAGCAGCCGAGGGTCCGGCCACACTAACTATGGCTACACCTTC.

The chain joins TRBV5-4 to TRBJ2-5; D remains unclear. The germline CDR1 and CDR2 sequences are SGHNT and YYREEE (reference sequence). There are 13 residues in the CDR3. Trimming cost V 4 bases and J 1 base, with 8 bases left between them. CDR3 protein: CASSPALQETQYF. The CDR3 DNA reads TGTGCCAGCAGCCCGGCCCTCCAAGAGACCCAGTACTTC.

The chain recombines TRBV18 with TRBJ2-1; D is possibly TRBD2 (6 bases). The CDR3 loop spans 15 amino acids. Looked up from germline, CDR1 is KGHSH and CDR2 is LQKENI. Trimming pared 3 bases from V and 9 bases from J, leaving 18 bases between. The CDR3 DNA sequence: TGTGCCAGCTCACCCATTCCCGGGACTGGGACTGAGCAGTTCTTC. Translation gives CASSPIPGTGTEQFF.

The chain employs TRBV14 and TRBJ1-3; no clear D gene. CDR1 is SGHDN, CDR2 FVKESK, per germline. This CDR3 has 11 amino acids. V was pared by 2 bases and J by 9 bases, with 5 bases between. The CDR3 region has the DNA TGTGCCAGCAGCCAATATTTCACCATATATTTT. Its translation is CASSQYFTIYF.